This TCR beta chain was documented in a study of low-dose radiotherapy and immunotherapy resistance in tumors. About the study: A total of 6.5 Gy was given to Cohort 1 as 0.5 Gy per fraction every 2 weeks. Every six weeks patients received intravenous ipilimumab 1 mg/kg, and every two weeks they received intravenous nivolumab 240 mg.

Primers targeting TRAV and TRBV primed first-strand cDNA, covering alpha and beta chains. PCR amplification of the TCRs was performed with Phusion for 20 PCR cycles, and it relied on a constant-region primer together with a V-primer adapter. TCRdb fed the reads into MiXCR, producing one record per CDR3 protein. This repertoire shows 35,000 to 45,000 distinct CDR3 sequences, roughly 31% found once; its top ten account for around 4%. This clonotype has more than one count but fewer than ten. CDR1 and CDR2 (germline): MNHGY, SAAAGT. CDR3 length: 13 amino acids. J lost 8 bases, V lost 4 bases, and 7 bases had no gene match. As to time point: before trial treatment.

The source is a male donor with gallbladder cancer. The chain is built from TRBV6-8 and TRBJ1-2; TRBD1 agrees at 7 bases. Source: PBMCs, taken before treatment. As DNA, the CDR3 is TGTGCCAGCAGTTCGCCACAGGGGATGGGCTACACCTTC. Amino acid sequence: CASSSPQGMGYTF.